Included here is one T cell receptor (beta chain) sequence, with context. Its antigen is still unknown. This same CDR3 is encoded by further DNA sequences in the sample. The protocol was immunoSEQ multiplex PCR, while the TCRdb copy is restricted to in-frame clones and leaves out a portion. Seen here are around 330,000 clones, around 74% observed once, and the top ten hold approximately 10%. This entry belongs to a study of shared clonotypes between healthy human individuals. Study in general: Aged 18 to 49, the donors were a couple of women and a few men. Study findings and constraints: Incomplete sequencing of sorted subsets was indicated by rarefaction despite large depth.

CDR1 SEHNR and CDR2 FQNEAQ come from the germline V gene (reference sequence). Between the trimmed V and J ends, which lost 5 bases and 5 bases, there was a span of 13 bases. The CDR3 contains 13 residues. This chain connects TRBV7-9 to TRBJ2-7; D might be TRBD1 (5 bases). This sequence was found in a man under 40 in good health. The sequenced material came from memory CD4+ T cells sorted from blood. The subset: CD45RA-negative fraction. This CDR3 reads CASSLGVGNEQYF. For the CDR3, the DNA is TGTGCCAGCAGCCTAGGGGTAGGGAACGAGCAGTACTTC.